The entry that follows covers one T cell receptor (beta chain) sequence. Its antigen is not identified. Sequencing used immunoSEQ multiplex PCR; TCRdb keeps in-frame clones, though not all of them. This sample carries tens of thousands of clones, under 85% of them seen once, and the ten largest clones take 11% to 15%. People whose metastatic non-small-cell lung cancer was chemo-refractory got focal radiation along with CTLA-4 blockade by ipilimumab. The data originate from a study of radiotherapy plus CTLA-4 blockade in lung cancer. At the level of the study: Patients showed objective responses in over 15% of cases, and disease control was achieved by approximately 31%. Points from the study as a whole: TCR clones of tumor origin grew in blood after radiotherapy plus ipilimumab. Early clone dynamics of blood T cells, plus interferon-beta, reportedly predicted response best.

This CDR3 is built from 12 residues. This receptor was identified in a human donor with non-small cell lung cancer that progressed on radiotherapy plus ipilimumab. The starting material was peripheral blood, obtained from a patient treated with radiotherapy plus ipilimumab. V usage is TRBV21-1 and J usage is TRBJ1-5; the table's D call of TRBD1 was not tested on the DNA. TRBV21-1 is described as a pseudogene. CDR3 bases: TGTGCCAGCAGCACAAGGACAGGGTACCAGCATTTT. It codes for CASSTRTGYQHF.